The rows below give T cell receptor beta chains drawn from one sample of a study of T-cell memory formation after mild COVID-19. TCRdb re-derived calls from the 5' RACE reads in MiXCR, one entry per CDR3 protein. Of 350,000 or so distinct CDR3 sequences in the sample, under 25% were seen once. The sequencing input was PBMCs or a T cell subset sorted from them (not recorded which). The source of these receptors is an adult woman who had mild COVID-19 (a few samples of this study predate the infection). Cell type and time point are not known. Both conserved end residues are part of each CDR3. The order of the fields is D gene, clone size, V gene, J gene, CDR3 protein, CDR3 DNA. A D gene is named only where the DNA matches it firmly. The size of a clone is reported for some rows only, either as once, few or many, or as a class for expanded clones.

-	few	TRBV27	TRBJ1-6	CASNFTPYSPLHF	TGTGCCAGCAATTTTACTCCCTATTCACCCCTCCACTTT
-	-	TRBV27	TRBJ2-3	CASVKQGTDTQYF	TGTGCCAGCGTCAAACAGGGTACAGATACGCAGTATTTT
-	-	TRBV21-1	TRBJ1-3	CASSDLRLQTSGNTIYF	TGTGCCAGCAGCGATCTGCGGTTACAGACCTCTGGAAACACCATATATTTT
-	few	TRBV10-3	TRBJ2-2	CAISESWGNTGELFF	TGTGCCATCAGTGAGTCTTGGGGGAACACCGGGGAGCTGTTTTTT
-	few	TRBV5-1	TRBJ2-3	CASSPRPEASDTQYF	TGCGCCAGCAGCCCGCGGCCCGAAGCCTCAGATACGCAGTATTTT
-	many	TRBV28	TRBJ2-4	CASSSTGFLAKNIQYF	TGTGCCAGCAGTTCTACAGGGTTCCTAGCCAAAAACATTCAGTACTTC
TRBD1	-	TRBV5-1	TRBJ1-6	CASRKDRSDNSPLHF	TGCGCCAGCAGGAAGGACAGGTCCGATAATTCACCCCTCCACTTT
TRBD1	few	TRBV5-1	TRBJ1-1	CASSPWTGSAEAFF	TGCGCCAGCAGCCCTTGGACAGGGAGCGCCGAAGCTTTCTTT
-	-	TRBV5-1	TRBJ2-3	CASSSRQRGLTDTQYF	TGCGCCAGCAGCTCGCGACAGCGAGGCCTCACAGATACGCAGTATTTT
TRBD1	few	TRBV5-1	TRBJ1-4	CASRLRPTGDAF	TGCGCCAGCAGACTGAGACCGACAGGGGACGCTTTT
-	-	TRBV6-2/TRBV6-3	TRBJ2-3	CASSVGSPTDTQYF	TGTGCCAGCAGTGTTGGGAGTCCCACAGATACGCAGTATTTT
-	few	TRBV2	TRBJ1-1	CASFRDTEAFF	TGTGCCAGCTTCCGGGACACCGAAGCTTTCTTT
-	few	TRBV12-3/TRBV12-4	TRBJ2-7	CASSFQGLPYEQYF	TGTGCCAGCAGTTTTCAGGGGTTGCCCTACGAGCAGTACTTC
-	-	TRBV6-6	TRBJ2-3	CASRGILGADTQYF	TGTGCCAGCAGGGGAATCCTAGGGGCAGATACGCAGTATTTT
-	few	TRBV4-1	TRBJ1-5	CASSQASQFREWGGYSNQPQHF	TGCGCCAGCAGCCAAGCTTCGCAGTTCCGGGAGTGGGGGGGATATAGCAATCAGCCCCAGCATTTT
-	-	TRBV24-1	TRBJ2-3	CATSDPQGMGTDTQYF	TGTGCCACCAGTGATCCTCAGGGGATGGGCACAGATACGCAGTATTTT
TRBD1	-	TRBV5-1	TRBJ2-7	CASSLGGTADYEQYF	TGCGCCAGCAGCTTGGGTGGGACAGCTGACTACGAGCAGTACTTC
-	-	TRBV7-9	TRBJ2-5	CASSPRSQAQETQYF	TGTGCCAGCAGCCCCCGGTCCCAAGCCCAAGAGACCCAGTACTTC
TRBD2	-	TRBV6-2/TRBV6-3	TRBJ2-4	CASSGAGNIQYF	TGTGCCAGCAGTGGAGCGGGGAACATTCAGTACTTC
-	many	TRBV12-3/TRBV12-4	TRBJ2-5	CASRPSGGGSQETQYF	TGTGCCAGCAGGCCCTCGGGCGGGGGCTCTCAAGAGACCCAGTACTTC
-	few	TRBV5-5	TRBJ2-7	CASSLEFGEQYF	TGTGCCAGCAGCTTGGAATTCGGGGAGCAGTACTTC
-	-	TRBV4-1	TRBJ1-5	CASSQEEESNQPQHF	TGCGCCAGCAGCCAAGAGGAGGAAAGCAATCAGCCCCAGCATTTT
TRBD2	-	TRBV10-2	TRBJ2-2	CASSEGGRATGELFF	TGCGCCAGCAGTGAGGGCGGGAGGGCCACCGGGGAGCTGTTTTTT
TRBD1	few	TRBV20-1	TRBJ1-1	CSARDPDRMNTEAFF	TGCAGTGCTAGAGACCCGGACAGGATGAACACTGAAGCTTTCTTT
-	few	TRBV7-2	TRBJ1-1	CASSPSRVFNTEAFF	TGTGCCAGCAGCCCCAGCCGTGTATTTAACACTGAAGCTTTCTTT
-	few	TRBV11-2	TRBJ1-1	CASIPTKGAMNTEAFF	TGTGCCAGCATCCCGACCAAAGGGGCCATGAACACTGAAGCTTTCTTT
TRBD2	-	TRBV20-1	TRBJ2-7	CSARPIGGGAVDEQYF	TGCAGTGCTAGGCCAATTGGCGGGGGGGCCGTAGACGAGCAGTACTTC
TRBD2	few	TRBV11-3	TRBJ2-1	CASSLSREGEQFF	TGTGCCAGCAGCTTATCCAGGGAGGGTGAGCAGTTCTTC
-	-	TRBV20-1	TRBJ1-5	CSAAEGNSNQPQHF	TGCAGTGCGGCCGAGGGAAATAGCAATCAGCCCCAGCATTTT
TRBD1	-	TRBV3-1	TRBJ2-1	CASSLAGTGSRNEQFF	TGTGCCAGCAGCTTAGCCGGGACAGGGTCCCGCAATGAGCAGTTCTTC
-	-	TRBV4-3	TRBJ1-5	CASSPDLWGNQPQHF	TGCGCCAGCAGCCCGGACCTTTGGGGCAATCAGCCCCAGCATTTT
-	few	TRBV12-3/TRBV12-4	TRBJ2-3	CASSPGVVTDTQYF	TGTGCCAGCAGCCCGGGAGTTGTCACAGATACGCAGTATTTT
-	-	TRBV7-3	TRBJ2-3	CASSHLGGATDTQYF	TGTGCCAGCAGCCATCTCGGCGGAGCTACAGATACGCAGTATTTT
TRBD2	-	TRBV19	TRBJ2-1	CASTSSGRAHNEQFF	TGTGCCAGTACTTCTTCCGGGAGGGCTCACAATGAGCAGTTCTTC
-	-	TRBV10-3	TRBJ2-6	CAISIGRGFYSGANVLTF	TGTGCCATCTCCATTGGGCGCGGGTTTTACTCTGGGGCCAACGTCCTGACTTTC
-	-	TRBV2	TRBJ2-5	CASSEGDTLETQYF	TGTGCCAGCAGTGAAGGGGACACCCTCGAGACCCAGTACTTC
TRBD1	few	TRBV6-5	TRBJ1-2	CASSVGQGKGYTF	TGTGCCAGCAGTGTCGGACAGGGCAAAGGCTACACCTTC
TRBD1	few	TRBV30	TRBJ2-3	CAWSVRVWDRPLSRDTQYF	TGTGCCTGGAGTGTAAGAGTTTGGGACAGGCCGCTTTCGCGGGATACGCAGTATTTT
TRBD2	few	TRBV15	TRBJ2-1	CATSEKREGLGNEQFF	TGTGCCACCAGCGAAAAGCGGGAGGGCCTTGGCAATGAGCAGTTCTTC
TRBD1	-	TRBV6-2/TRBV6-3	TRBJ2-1	CASQGQGAYNEQFF	TGTGCCAGCCAAGGACAGGGGGCCTACAATGAGCAGTTCTTC
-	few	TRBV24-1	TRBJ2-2	CATSDLTDTGELFF	TGTGCCACCAGTGATTTGACAGACACCGGGGAGCTGTTTTTT
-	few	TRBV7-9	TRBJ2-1	CASSAPRLVSSYNEQFF	TGTGCCAGCAGCGCTCCCCGACTAGTTAGCTCCTACAATGAGCAGTTCTTC
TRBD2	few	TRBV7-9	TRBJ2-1	CASSPRGGRASNEQFF	TGTGCCAGCAGCCCCAGGGGCGGGAGGGCCAGTAATGAGCAGTTCTTC
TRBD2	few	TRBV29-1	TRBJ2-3	CSVRRSGTTDTQYF	TGCAGCGTTCGACGAAGCGGGACCACAGATACGCAGTATTTT
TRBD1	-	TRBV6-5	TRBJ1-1	CASSYSLGAGGKTEAFF	TGTGCCAGCAGTTACTCCCTCGGAGCAGGGGGCAAAACTGAAGCTTTCTTT
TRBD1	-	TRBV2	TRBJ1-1	CASRDRTGSGEAFF	TGTGCCAGCAGGGATAGGACAGGGTCTGGTGAAGCTTTCTTT
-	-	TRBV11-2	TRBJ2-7	CASSHPPRGQYF	TGTGCCAGCAGCCACCCTCCCCGTGGGCAGTACTTC
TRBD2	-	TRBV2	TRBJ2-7	CASSYAGGVTYEQYF	TGTGCCAGCAGCTATGCGGGGGGCGTCACCTACGAGCAGTACTTC
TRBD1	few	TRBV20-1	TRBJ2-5	CSAKGQGRTKETQYF	TGCAGTGCCAAGGGACAGGGAAGGACTAAAGAGACCCAGTACTTC
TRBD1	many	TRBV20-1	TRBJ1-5	CSALPGGVSNQPQHF	TGCAGTGCTCTTCCAGGGGGCGTCAGCAATCAGCCCCAGCATTTT
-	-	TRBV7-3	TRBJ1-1	CASSAQQGGGTEAFF	TGTGCCAGCAGCGCTCAACAGGGTGGGGGGACTGAAGCTTTCTTT
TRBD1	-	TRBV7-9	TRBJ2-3	CASSPDRGRTDTQYF	TGTGCCAGCAGCCCCGACAGGGGGAGGACAGATACGCAGTATTTT
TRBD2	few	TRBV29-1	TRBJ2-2	CSFRGLAETNTGELFF	TGCAGCTTTAGGGGACTAGCGGAAACGAACACCGGGGAGCTGTTTTTT
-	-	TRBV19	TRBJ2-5	CASSPGGGLQETQYF	TGTGCCAGTAGTCCCGGTGGGGGCCTACAAGAGACCCAGTACTTC
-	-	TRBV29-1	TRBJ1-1	CSVYRRFTEAFF	TGCAGCGTTTACCGAAGATTCACTGAAGCTTTCTTT
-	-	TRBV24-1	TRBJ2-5	CATSDLGGETQYF	TGTGCCACCAGTGATCTGGGCGGGGAGACCCAGTACTTC
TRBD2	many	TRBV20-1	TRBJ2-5	CSAPGTSGTQYF	TGCAGTGCACCCGGGACTAGCGGGACCCAGTACTTC
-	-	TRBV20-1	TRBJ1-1	CSAREYSTGPNTEAFF	TGCAGTGCTAGAGAGTATTCGACAGGACCGAACACTGAAGCTTTCTTT
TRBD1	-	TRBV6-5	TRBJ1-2	CASSYSGQGGGYTF	TGTGCCAGCAGTTACTCGGGACAGGGGGGAGGCTACACCTTC
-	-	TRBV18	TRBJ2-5	CASSPDQLTETQYF	TGTGCCAGCTCACCAGATCAGTTAACGGAGACCCAGTACTTC